This T cell receptor (beta chain) was sequenced for a study of blood T cell repertoires in COVID-19. As for the study in general: The United States, Italy and Spain were the sources of the acute and convalescent COVID-19 samples. PBMCs, B-cell-depleted T cells, or T cells were the source of the cDNA or gDNA that made up the material.

The CDR3 is made up of 14 amino acids. The germline gives CDR1 ENHRY, CDR2 SYGVKD. V lost 4 bases, J lost 7 bases, and 14 bases lay in between. TCRdb keeps only in-frame clones here, not all; method: immunoSEQ multiplex PCR. This table has about 190,000 clones, around 90% appearing once. The receptor was isolated from a man in his forties or fifties with acute or convalescent COVID-19. The genes are TRBV10-3 and TRBJ2-1; no clear D gene. Sequencing was performed on peripheral blood. CDR3 sequence: CAISGGLIQNEQFF. The CDR3 DNA sequence: TGTGCCATCAGTGGAGGCCTAATACAAAATGAGCAGTTCTTC.